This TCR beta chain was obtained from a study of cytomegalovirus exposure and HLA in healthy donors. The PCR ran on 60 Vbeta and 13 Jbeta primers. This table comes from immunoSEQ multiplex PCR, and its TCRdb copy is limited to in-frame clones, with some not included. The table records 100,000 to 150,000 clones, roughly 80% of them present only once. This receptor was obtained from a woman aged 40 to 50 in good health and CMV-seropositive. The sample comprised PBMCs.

For the CDR3, the DNA is TGTGCCAGCAGCGACGGGAACAGGGGGCCTAACTATGGCTACACCTTC. It translates to CASSDGNRGPNYGYTF. The chain links TRBV5-4 to TRBJ1-2, with 9 positions matching TRBD1. CDR3 length: 16 amino acids. The V gene's germline CDR1 is SGHNT and CDR2 YYREEE (reference sequence). V lost 4 bases to trimming and J lost 0 bases; unmatched junction nucleotides: 7.